Below, 6 T cell receptor beta chains from the same sample are listed, as sequenced in a study of shared clonotypes between healthy human individuals. Cells designated naive CD8 were CD45RO-negative and were positively selected for CCR7, with terminally differentiated effector memory CD45RA+ cells excluded. Data came from immunoSEQ multiplex PCR; TCRdb stores just in-frame clones and leaves some out. Altogether 800,000 to 950,000 clones are present, roughly 96% being singletons, with the ten largest covering roughly 0.23%. Material: naive CD8+ T cells sorted from blood. The receptors stem from a man aged 25-40 years in good health.

The chain employs TRBV6-1 and TRBJ2-7; D perhaps matches TRBD1 (6 bases). The CDR3 has 14 amino acids. The V and J ends lost 8 bases and 0 bases respectively, with 14 bases between them. The germline V gene encodes CDR1 MNHNS and CDR2 SASEGT. The CDR3 spells CASVGQQYSYEQYF. DNA for the CDR3: TGTGCCAGCGTGGGACAACAATACTCCTACGAGCAGTACTTC.

Comment on this clone: Within the sample, other DNA sequences also encode this same CDR3. This chain joins TRBV5-1 and TRBJ2-7, with 9 bases aligning to TRBD1. J gave up 3 bases and V 2 bases, and 3 bases lay outside the gene matches. The CDR3 is made up of 14 amino acids. Germline V gene data show CDR1 as SGHRS and CDR2 as YFSETQ. CDR3 loop: CASSLRQGDYEQYF. For the CDR3, the DNA is TGCGCCAGCAGCTTAAGACAGGGGGACTACGAGCAGTACTTC.

This chain links TRBV5-1 with TRBJ2-1; TRBD2 matches at 12 bases. Germline CDR1 is SGHRS and CDR2 is YFSETQ. J lost 2 bases, V lost 5 bases, and 17 bases had no gene match. CDR3 length: 20 residues. The DNA for the CDR3 is TGCGCCAGCAGGCGTCTAGCGGGAGGGCCAGAGGGCAGCACCTACAATGAGCAGTTCTTC. Protein product: CASRRLAGGPEGSTYNEQFF.

In this sample, this clone turned up once. The rearrangement uses TRBV5-1 and TRBJ2-7; 12 positions agree with TRBD2. The CDR3 loop spans 14 amino acids. V was pared by 3 bases and J by 4 bases, with 2 bases of the junction left unmatched. The germline gives CDR1 SGHRS, CDR2 YFSETQ. In DNA form, the CDR3 reads TGCGCCAGCAGCTCGACTAGCGGGAGTTACGAGCAGTACTTC. This gives the protein CASSSTSGSYEQYF.

The genes are TRBV7-6 and TRBJ1-5; no definite D call. The CDR3 has 16 residues. The ends were cut back, 1 base at V and 0 bases at J, with 10 bases in the middle. The germline V gene has CDR1 SGHVS and CDR2 FNYEAQ. The CDR3 protein is CASSLEESFSNQPQHF. In DNA, the CDR3 is TGTGCCAGCAGCTTAGAGGAGTCGTTTAGCAATCAGCCCCAGCATTTT.

The V and J genes are TRBV27 and TRBJ2-3; maybe TRBD2 (5 bases). Trimming stripped 7 bases from V and 1 base from J, with 9 bases between. Germline assignment: CDR1 MNHEY and CDR2 SMNVEV (reference sequence). CDR3 length: 13 amino acids. CDR3 protein: CASTHGGTDTQYF. The CDR3 DNA reads TGTGCCAGCACGCACGGGGGCACAGATACGCAGTATTTT.